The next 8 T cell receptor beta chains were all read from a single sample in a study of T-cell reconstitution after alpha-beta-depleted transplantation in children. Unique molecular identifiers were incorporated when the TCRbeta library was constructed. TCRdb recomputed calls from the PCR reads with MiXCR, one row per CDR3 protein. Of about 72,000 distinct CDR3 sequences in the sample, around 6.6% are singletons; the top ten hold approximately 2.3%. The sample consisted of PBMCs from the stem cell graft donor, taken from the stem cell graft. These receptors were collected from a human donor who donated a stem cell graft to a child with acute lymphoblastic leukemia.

CDR3: CASGEGQGYTGELFF. CDR3 DNA sequence: TGTGCTAGTGGAGAGGGACAGGGTTACACCGGGGAGCTGTTTTTT. The genes are TRBV12-5 and TRBJ2-2, with 9 bases aligning to TRBD1. The CDR3 loop spans 15 amino acids. Germline CDR1 reads LGHNT; CDR2 reads FRNRAP. Germline trimming cut 6 bases from V and 3 bases from J; bases unmatched to any gene: 5.

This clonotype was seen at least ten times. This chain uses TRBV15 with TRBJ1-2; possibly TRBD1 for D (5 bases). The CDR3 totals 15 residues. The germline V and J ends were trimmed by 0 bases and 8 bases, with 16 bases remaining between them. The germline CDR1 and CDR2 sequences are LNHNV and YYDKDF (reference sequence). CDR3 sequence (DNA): TGTGCCACCAGCAGAGATCCCGGGGACGGGTTAGGCTACACCTTC. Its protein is CATSRDPGDGLGYTF.

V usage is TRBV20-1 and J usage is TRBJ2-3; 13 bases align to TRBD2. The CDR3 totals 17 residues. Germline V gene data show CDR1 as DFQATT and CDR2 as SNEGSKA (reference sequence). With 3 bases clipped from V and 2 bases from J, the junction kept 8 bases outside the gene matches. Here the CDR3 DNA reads TGCAGTGCTAGGGAGACTAGCGGGGGGCCCCTCACAGATACGCAGTATTTT. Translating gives CSARETSGGPLTDTQYF.

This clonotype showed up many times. Here the CDR3 reads CASSAGLAGGLGQETQYF. The DNA of the CDR3 is TGCGCCAGCAGCGCCGGACTAGCGGGAGGGCTGGGTCAAGAGACCCAGTACTTC. The chain uses TRBV5-1 and TRBJ2-5; 15 bases line up with TRBD2. Germline V lookup: CDR1 SGHRS, CDR2 YFSETQ. The V and J ends lost 4 bases and 2 bases, in that order; junction bases with no gene match: 9. This CDR3 is 18 amino acids long. The entire variable domain, with the rest obtained from reference TRBV5-1 and TRBJ2-5, is as follows: KAGVTQTPRYLIKTRGQQVTLSCSPISGHRSVSWYQQTPGQGLQFLFEYFSETQRNKGNFPGRFSGRQFSNSRSEMNVSTLELGDSALYLCASSAGLAGGLGQETQYFGPGTRLLVL.

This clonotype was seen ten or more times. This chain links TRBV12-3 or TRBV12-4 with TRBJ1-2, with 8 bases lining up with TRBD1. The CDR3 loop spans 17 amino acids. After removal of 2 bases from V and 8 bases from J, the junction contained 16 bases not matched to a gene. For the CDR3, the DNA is TGTGCCAGCAGTTTACATCGCAGGGGGCGAACTGCCCGAGGCTACACCTTC. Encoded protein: CASSLHRRGRTARGYTF.

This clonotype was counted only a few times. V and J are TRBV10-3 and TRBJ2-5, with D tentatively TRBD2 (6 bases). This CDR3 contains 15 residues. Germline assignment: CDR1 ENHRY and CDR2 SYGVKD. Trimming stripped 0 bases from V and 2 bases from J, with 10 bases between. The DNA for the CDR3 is TGTGCCATCAGTGAGTCCTGGGGGACTCAAGAGACCCAGTACTTC. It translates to CAISESWGTQETQYF.

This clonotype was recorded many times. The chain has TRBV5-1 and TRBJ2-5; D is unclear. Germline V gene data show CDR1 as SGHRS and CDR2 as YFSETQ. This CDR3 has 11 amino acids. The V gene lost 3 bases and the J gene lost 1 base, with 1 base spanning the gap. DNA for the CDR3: TGCGCCAGCAGCTCCCAAGAGACCCAGTACTTC. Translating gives CASSSQETQYF.

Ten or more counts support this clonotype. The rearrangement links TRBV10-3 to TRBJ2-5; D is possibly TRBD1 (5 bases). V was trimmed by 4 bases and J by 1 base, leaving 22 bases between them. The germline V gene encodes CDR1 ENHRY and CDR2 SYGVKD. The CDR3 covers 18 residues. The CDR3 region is CAISGHPLPGMGQETQYF. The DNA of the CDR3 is TGTGCCATCAGTGGGCACCCCCTTCCAGGGATGGGCCAAGAGACCCAGTACTTC.